This T cell receptor beta chain was sequenced in a study of blood T cell repertoires in COVID-19. Study summary: COVID-19 samples, acute and convalescent, were from the United States, Italy and Spain.

Using immunoSEQ multiplex PCR, the repertoire was profiled, and TCRdb retains in-frame clones only, with some absent. The sample shows 150,000 to 200,000 clones, roughly four fifths of them seen only once. The sample holds a few counts of this clone. This CDR3 has 16 amino acids. Germline V lookup: CDR1 LGHDT, CDR2 YNNKEL (reference sequence). V lost 4 bases to trimming and J lost 3 bases; unmatched junction nucleotides: 9. The chain combines TRBV3-1 (or the pseudogene TRBV3-2) with TRBJ2-7, with 10 bases identical to TRBD2. This TCR was sampled from a woman of 80 years or more with COVID-19, enrolled during active disease. Sequencing input: peripheral blood. In DNA, the CDR3 is TGTGCCAGCAGCCTCACACTAGCGGGGTACCTCTACGAGCAGTACTTC. This gives the protein CASSLTLAGYLYEQYF.